Following are 5 T cell receptor beta chains from one sample sequenced in a study of CD8 T cells in Susac syndrome. Reverse transcription of roughly 0.45 to 1 ug RNA was carried out with random hexamers. TCRdb reprocessed the immunoSEQ multiplex PCR reads via MiXCR and lists one record per CDR3 protein. This sample yields about 100,000 distinct CDR3 sequences, of which 95% are seen a single time; 0.25% to 0.35% belongs to the top ten. The sequencing sample was made of CD8+ T cells from PBMCs. The receptor set was obtained from a human donor with Susac syndrome.

The chain couples TRBV20-1 to TRBJ2-3; a weak D match, TRBD2 (6 bases). This CDR3 region has 19 residues. The V gene lost 0 bases and the J gene lost 0 bases, with 22 bases spanning the gap. From germline, CDR1 is DFQATT and CDR2 SNEGSKA (reference sequence). CDR3 amino acids: CSAREVPAGRSTSTDTQYF. The DNA of the CDR3 is TGCAGTGCTAGAGAAGTTCCAGCGGGTCGATCCACTAGCACAGATACGCAGTATTTT.

This chain connects TRBV20-1 to TRBJ1-5, with no clear D. Looked up from germline, CDR1 is DFQATT and CDR2 is SNEGSKA (reference sequence). V lost 4 bases to trimming and J lost 7 bases, with 20 bases between them. CDR3 size: 15 residues. The CDR3 spells CSAKVRGGAGQPQHF. The CDR3, as DNA: TGCAGTGCTAAGGTTCGAGGAGGCGCAGGACAGCCCCAGCATTTT.

The chain links TRBV29-1 to TRBJ2-7, with D perhaps TRBD2 (6 bases). Deletions cut 5 bases from V and 3 bases from J, with 17 bases between. CDR3 length equals 14 residues. The germline V gene has CDR1 SQVTM and CDR2 ANQGSEA. CDR3 sequence reads: CSVKIGASDYEQYF. CDR3 bases: TGCAGCGTTAAGATTGGGGCTAGCGACTACGAGCAGTACTTC.

CDR3 DNA: TGTGCCACCAGTGACTCGGACGCGCCTGAAGCTTTCTTT. Amino acids: CATSDSDAPEAFF. The rearrangement joins TRBV24-1 to TRBJ1-1, with no clear D. The CDR3 has 13 residues. In germline, CDR1 is KGHDR, CDR2 SFDVKD. V dropped 4 bases and J dropped 6 bases, with 11 bases sitting between them.

V gene TRBV29-1 combines with J gene TRBJ1-2; no clear D gene. Germline V lookup: CDR1 SQVTM, CDR2 ANQGSEA. Trimming left V 0 bases short and J 4 bases short, with 21 bases between. The CDR3 is 17 amino acids. The CDR3 DNA sequence: TGCAGCGTTGAAGATAGCGGGCGCCTCGGGGTTAGCTATGGCTACACCTTC. Translated: CSVEDSGRLGVSYGYTF.